This is a list of T cell receptor beta chains from one sample in a study of cytotoxic CD8 clonotypes in ibrutinib-treated CLL. Clones were read by immunoSEQ multiplex PCR, and TCRdb kept only the in-frame ones, dropping some. The table includes approximately 210,000 clones, about 72% detected once. This specimen consisted of PBMCs, obtained after 24 months of ibrutinib treatment. The receptors were sampled from a human donor with chronic lymphocytic leukemia. Both conserved end residues are trimmed from each CDR3. Expanded clones are given a class, and other clones once, few, many or no size at all.

v_call	clone_size	j_call	cdr3_aa
TRBV12-5	few	TRBJ2-7	ASGLPPGTGSYEQY
TRBV7-3	NA	TRBJ1-2	ASSLVGGDGYT
TRBV5-6	NA	TRBJ2-5	ASSPDSGQETQY
TRBV5-6	NA	TRBJ2-2	ASSFLAGINTGELF
TRBV5-1	once	TRBJ2-7	ASSQGPGSYEQY
TRBV4-2	few	TRBJ2-1	ASSQGDQSPYNEQF
TRBV7-9	NA	TRBJ2-7	ASSPSGLSTLEQY
TRBV30	NA	TRBJ1-1	AWTHLSRWNTEAF
TRBV29-1	NA	TRBJ1-1	SAGTALGTEAF
TRBV15	NA	TRBJ2-2	ATSDEDVSPGELF
TRBV11-2	NA	TRBJ1-5	ASSLSETNQPQH
TRBV4-3	NA	TRBJ1-1	ASSQIYPGWMNTEAF
TRBV29-1	NA	TRBJ2-3	SVEEAYGGTDTQY
TRBV6-5	NA	TRBJ2-3	ASGGGRGVGDTQY
TRBV2	few	TRBJ1-5	ASSWEGGQPQH
TRBV11-2	NA	TRBJ2-7	ASSPSAYEQY
TRBV6-6	once	TRBJ1-2	ASSYSGAGYGYT
TRBV28	NA	TRBJ1-1	ASSLEAEQGPRDYEAF
TRBV5-4	NA	TRBJ2-7	ASSPGTSAVYEQY
TRBV28	few	TRBJ1-1	ASSRSRAF
TRBV6-1	few	TRBJ2-1	ASSGDFGAVYEQF
TRBV4-1	NA	TRBJ2-7	ASSPRQGARSYEQY
TRBV5-4	NA	TRBJ2-7	ASSLGLAGVYEQY
TRBV5-1	NA	TRBJ2-1	ASSLGSNEQF
TRBV5-6	NA	TRBJ2-1	ASSSLGGLVYNEQF
TRBV14	NA	TRBJ1-2	ASSQEVRNYGYT
TRBV7-6	once	TRBJ2-7	ASSANRGPGTEQY
TRBV5-1	NA	TRBJ2-1	ASSRLTSGSINEQF
TRBV10-3	NA	TRBJ1-1	AISESIVDGRAAF
TRBV5-1	NA	TRBJ2-2	ASRTSGSGELF
TRBV27	NA	TRBJ1-5	ASSRGAVSNQPQH
TRBV29-1	few	TRBJ1-4	SVTDRGGEKLF
TRBV4-2	NA	TRBJ2-7	ASSQRTGTGNEQY
TRBV4-1	NA	TRBJ1-1	ASRPQGAWGTEAF
TRBV9	NA	TRBJ2-3	ASSVGGLASLLDTQY
TRBV4-3	NA	TRBJ1-4	ASSQGPRVTTNEKLF
TRBV5-1	NA	TRBJ1-1	ASSFTRNTEAF
TRBV19	NA	TRBJ2-7	ASSSTGSYEQY
TRBV11-2	few	TRBJ1-2	ASSLDRRVYGYT
TRBV27	NA	TRBJ2-3	ASSRWGRASTDTQY
TRBV30	few	TRBJ1-4	AWSVVSRREKLF
TRBV27	NA	TRBJ2-5	ASSLAGGIQSETQY
TRBV15	NA	TRBJ1-2	ATSRRRQSDNYGYT
TRBV10-1	NA	TRBJ2-2	ASQAGGPYTGELF
TRBV6-4	NA	TRBJ1-5	ASSDSDNQPQH
TRBV7-7	few	TRBJ1-2	ASSLGPHPTGGNGYGYT
TRBV7-6	NA	TRBJ2-1	ASTRGREIVDEQF
TRBV5-1	NA	TRBJ2-5	ASSIGTGRANQETQY
TRBV30	NA	TRBJ1-5	AWSGLGFDQPQH
TRBV14	NA	TRBJ2-7	ASSQARVREQY
TRBV9	few	TRBJ2-3	ASSVALNTDTQY
TRBV30	NA	TRBJ1-2	AWSGQVNYGYT